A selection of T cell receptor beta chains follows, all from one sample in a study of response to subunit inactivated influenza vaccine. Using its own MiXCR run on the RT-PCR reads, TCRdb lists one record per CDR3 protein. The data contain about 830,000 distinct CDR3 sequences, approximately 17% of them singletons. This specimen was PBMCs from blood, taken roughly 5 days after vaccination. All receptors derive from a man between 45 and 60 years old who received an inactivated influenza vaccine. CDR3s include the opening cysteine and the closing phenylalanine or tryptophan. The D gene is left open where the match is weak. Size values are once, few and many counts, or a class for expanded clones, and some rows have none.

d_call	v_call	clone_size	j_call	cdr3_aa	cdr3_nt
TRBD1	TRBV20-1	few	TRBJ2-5	CSARETGGVETQYF	TGCAGTGCTAGAGAGACAGGGGGCGTGGAGACCCAGTACTTC
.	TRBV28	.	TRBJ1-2	CASSSPNQGYYGYTF	TGTGCCAGCAGTTCCCCGAATCAGGGGTACTATGGCTACACCTTC
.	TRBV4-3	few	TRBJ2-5	CASSQVVSPTQYF	TGCGCCAGCAGCCAAGTCGTGTCCCCGACCCAGTACTTC
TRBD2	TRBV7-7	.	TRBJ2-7	CASSLAASGGARYEQYF	TGTGCTAGCAGCTTAGCGGCCAGCGGGGGGGCCAGATACGAGCAGTACTTC
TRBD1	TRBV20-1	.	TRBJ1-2	CSAPPGQGSTF	TGCAGTGCTCCCCCGGGACAGGGCTCCACCTTC
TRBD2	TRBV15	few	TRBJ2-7	CATSRGTSGRYEQYF	TGTGCCACCAGCAGGGGGACTAGCGGGCGTTACGAGCAGTACTTC
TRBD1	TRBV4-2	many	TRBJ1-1	CASSQNRGRNTEAFF	TGTGCCAGCAGCCAAAACAGGGGAAGGAACACTGAAGCTTTCTTT
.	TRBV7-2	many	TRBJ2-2	CASSSVNTGELFF	TGTGCCAGCAGCTCAGTGAACACCGGGGAGCTGTTTTTT
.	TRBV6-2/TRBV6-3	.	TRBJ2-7	CASSYSSRGTYEQYF	TGTGCCAGCAGTTACTCGAGCAGGGGAACCTACGAGCAGTACTTC
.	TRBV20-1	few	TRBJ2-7	CSARGTANYEQYF	TGCAGTGCTAGAGGGACAGCTAACTACGAGCAGTACTTC
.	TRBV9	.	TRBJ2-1	CASSVRQDNEQFF	TGTGCCAGCAGCGTAAGACAGGACAATGAGCAGTTCTTC
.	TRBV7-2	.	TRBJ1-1	CASSLELAGTEAFF	TGTGCCAGCAGCTTAGAGTTGGCGGGGACTGAAGCTTTCTTT
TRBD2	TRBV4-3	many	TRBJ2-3	CASSQDSWFGAGGTDTQYF	TGCGCCAGCAGCCAAGATTCCTGGTTTGGAGCGGGAGGGACAGATACGCAGTATTTT
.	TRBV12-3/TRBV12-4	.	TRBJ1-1	CASSPDWENTEAFF	TGTGCCAGCAGTCCAGATTGGGAGAACACTGAAGCTTTCTTT
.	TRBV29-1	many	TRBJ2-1	CSASQSYEQFF	TGCAGCGCCTCTCAGTCCTATGAGCAGTTCTTC
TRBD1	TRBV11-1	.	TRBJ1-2	CASSLSPGQGAQSYGYTF	TGTGCCAGCAGCTTGAGTCCGGGACAGGGGGCGCAGTCCTATGGCTACACCTTC
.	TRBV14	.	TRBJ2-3	CASRGGRYPLTDTQYF	TGTGCCAGCAGGGGCGGGCGGTACCCACTCACAGATACGCAGTATTTT
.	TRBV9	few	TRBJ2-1	CASSGGGIANEQFF	TGTGCCAGCAGCGGAGGAGGGATTGCCAATGAGCAGTTCTTC
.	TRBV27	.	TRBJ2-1	CASSGWTDHTVNEQFF	TGTGCCAGCAGTGGGTGGACAGACCATACAGTCAATGAGCAGTTCTTC
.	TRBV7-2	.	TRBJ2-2	CASSPGLGTGELFF	TGTGCCAGTTCACCGGGACTCGGGACCGGGGAGCTGTTTTTT
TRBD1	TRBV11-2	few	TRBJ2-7	CASSPNSGGSWEQYF	TGTGCCAGCAGCCCAAACTCAGGGGGTTCTTGGGAGCAGTACTTC
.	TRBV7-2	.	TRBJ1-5	CASSPEGLRQHF	TGTGCCAGCAGCCCGGAGGGGTTGCGGCAGCATTTT
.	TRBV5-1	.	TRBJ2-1	CASSLDFGSYNEQFF	TGCGCCAGCAGCTTGGATTTCGGATCCTACAATGAGCAGTTCTTC
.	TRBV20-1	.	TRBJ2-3	CSASRPGETDTQYF	TGCAGTGCAAGTAGGCCAGGGGAAACAGATACGCAGTATTTT
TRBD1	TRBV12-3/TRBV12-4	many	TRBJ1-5	CASSLPTGNKQPQHF	TGTGCCAGCAGCTTACCGACAGGGAATAAACAGCCCCAGCATTTT
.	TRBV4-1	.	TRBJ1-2	CASSQDSAEKRHYGYTF	TGCGCCAGCAGCCAAGATTCGGCAGAGAAACGACATTATGGCTACACCTTC
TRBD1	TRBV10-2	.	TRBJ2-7	CAITGTGLTYEEYF	TGCGCCATCACCGGGACAGGGCTAACCTACGAGGAGTACTTC
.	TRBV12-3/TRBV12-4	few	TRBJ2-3	CASSPDFPTDTQYF	TGTGCCAGCAGCCCGGACTTCCCCACAGATACGCAGTATTTT
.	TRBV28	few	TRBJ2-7	CASSWDQGTYEQYF	TGTGCCAGCAGCTGGGATCAGGGGACATACGAGCAGTACTTC
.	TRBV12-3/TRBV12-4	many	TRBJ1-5	CASSLEAGMLNQPQHF	TGTGCCAGCAGTTTAGAGGCGGGGATGCTCAATCAGCCCCAGCATTTT
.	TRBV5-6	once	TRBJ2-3	CASSRDRFSHGNTQYF	TGTGCCAGCAGCCGGGACCGATTCTCCCACGGGAATACGCAGTATTTT
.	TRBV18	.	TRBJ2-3	CASSPPGYPADTQYF	TGTGCCAGCTCACCACCAGGGTACCCGGCAGATACGCAGTATTTT
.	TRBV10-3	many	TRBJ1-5	CAISSQGTGNQPQHF	TGTGCCATCAGTTCTCAGGGAACGGGCAATCAGCCCCAGCATTTT
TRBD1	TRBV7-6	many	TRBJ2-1	CASSFPGQLYNEQFF	TGTGCCAGCAGCTTTCCGGGACAGCTCTACAATGAGCAGTTCTTC
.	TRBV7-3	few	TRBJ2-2	CASRGGSNTGELFF	TGTGCCAGCCGCGGAGGCTCAAACACCGGGGAGCTGTTTTTT
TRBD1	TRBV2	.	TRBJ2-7	CASIGQGYEQYF	TGTGCCAGCATCGGACAGGGGTACGAGCAGTACTTC
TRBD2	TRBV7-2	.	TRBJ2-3	CASSLVGGRGTDTQYF	TGTGCCAGCAGCTTAGTTGGCGGGAGGGGCACAGATACGCAGTATTTT
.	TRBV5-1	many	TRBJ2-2	CASSESFGELFF	TGCGCCAGCAGCGAATCTTTCGGGGAGCTGTTTTTT
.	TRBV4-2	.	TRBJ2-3	CASSPLVELSTDTQYF	TGTGCCAGCAGCCCCTTAGTGGAGCTTAGCACAGATACGCAGTATTTT
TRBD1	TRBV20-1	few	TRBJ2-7	CSARARPRNRGRFYEQYF	TGCAGTGCTAGAGCCCGCCCGAGAAACAGGGGAAGGTTCTACGAGCAGTACTTC
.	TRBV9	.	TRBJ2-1	CASSDGGSSYNEQFF	TGTGCCAGCAGCGATGGAGGGAGCTCCTACAATGAGCAGTTCTTC
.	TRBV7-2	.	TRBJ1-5	CASSSTVGPPQHF	TGTGCCAGCAGCAGCACCGTCGGCCCGCCCCAGCATTTT
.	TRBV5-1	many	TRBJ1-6	CASSLRQEGSSPLHF	TGCGCCAGCAGCTTGCGGCAGGAGGGTAGTTCACCCCTCCACTTT
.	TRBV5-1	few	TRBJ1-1	CASSSGQQNTEAFF	TGCGCCAGCAGCTCCGGACAACAGAACACTGAAGCTTTCTTT
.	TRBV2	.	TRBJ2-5	CASIQGLQETQYF	TGTGCCAGCATCCAGGGGCTCCAAGAGACCCAGTACTTC
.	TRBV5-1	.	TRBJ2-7	CASSLGRPIGEQYF	TGCGCCAGCAGCTTGGGACGTCCCATCGGCGAGCAGTACTTC
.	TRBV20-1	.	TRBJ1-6	CSATGKGYNSPLHF	TGCAGTGCTACAGGGAAGGGATATAATTCACCCCTCCACTTT
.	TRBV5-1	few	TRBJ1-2	CASSLDEARIYGYTF	TGCGCCAGCAGCTTGGATGAAGCAAGGATCTATGGCTACACCTTC
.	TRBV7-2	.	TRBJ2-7	CASSVQVNSYEQYF	TGTGCCAGCAGCGTCCAGGTTAACTCCTACGAGCAGTACTTC
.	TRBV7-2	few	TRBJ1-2	CASSSASTVLAGYTF	TGTGCCAGCAGCTCCGCATCGACGGTTTTAGCTGGCTACACCTTC
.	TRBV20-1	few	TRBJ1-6	CSARIARGLDNSPLHF	TGCAGTGCTAGGATTGCCCGGGGGCTGGATAATTCACCCCTCCACTTT
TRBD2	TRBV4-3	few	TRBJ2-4	CASSHLGGGKNIQYF	TGCGCCAGCAGCCACCTTGGGGGGGGCAAAAACATTCAGTACTTC
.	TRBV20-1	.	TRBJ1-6	CSARDRQGRSPLHF	TGCAGTGCTAGAGATAGGCAGGGTAGATCACCCCTCCACTTT
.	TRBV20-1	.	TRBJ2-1	CSARWLVDEQFF	TGCAGTGCTAGATGGCTCGTGGATGAGCAGTTCTTC
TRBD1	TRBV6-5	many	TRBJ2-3	CASSYSGQGYTDTQYF	TGTGCCAGCAGTTACTCGGGACAGGGGTACACAGATACGCAGTATTTT